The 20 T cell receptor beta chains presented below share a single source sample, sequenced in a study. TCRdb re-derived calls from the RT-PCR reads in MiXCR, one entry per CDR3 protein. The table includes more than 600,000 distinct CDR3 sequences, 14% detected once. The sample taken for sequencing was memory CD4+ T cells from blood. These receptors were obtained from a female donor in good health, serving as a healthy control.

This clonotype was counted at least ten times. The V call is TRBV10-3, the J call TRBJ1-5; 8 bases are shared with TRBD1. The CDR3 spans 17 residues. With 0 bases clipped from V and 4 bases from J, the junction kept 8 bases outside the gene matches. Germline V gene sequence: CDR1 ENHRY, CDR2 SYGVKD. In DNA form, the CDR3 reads TGTGCCATCAGTGAGTCTTTGGGGACAGGAGGAAATCAGCCCCAGCATTTT. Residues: CAISESLGTGGNQPQHF.

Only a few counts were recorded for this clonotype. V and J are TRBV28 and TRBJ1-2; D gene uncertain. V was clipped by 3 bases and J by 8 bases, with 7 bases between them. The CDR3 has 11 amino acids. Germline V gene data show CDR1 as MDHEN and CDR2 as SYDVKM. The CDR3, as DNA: TGTGCCAGCAGTTTGCGCGTCGGCTACACCTTC. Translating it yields CASSLRVGYTF.

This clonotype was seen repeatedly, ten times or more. The CDR3 DNA reads as TGTGCCAGCCACCAAACCCGGGGTACTGAGCAGTTCTTC. Translated: CASHQTRGTEQFF. The chain couples TRBV7-2 to TRBJ2-1, with a possible D match to TRBD2 (5 bases). The germline V gene has CDR1 SGHTA and CDR2 FQGNSA. This CDR3 region has 13 residues. Trimming cost V 8 bases and J 9 bases, with 17 bases left between them. Full variable domain (rest looked up from reference TRBV7-2 and TRBJ2-1): GAGVSQSPSNKVTEKGKDVELRCDPISGHTALYWYRQSLGQGLEFLIYFQGNSAPDKSGLPSDRFSAERTGGSVSTLTIQRTQQEDSAVYLCASHQTRGTEQFFGPGTRLTVL.

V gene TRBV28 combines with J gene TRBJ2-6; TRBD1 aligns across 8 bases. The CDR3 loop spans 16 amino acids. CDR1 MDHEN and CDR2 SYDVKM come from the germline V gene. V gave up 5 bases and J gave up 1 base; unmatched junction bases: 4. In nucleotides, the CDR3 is TGTGCCAGCAGTACAGGGGGGAAGTCTGGGGCCAACGTCCTGACTTTC. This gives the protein CASSTGGKSGANVLTF.

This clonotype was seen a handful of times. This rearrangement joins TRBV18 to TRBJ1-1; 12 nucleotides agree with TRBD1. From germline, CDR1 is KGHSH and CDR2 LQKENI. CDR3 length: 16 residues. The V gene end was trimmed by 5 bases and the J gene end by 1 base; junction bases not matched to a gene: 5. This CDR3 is CASSYGTGGENTEAFF. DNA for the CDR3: TGTGCCAGCTCATACGGGACAGGGGGCGAGAACACTGAAGCTTTCTTT. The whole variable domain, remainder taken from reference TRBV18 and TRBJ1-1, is NAGVMQNPRHLVRRRGQEARLRCSPMKGHSHVYWYRQLPEEGLKFMVYLQKENIIDESGMPKERFSAEFPKEGPSILRIQQVVRGDSAAYFCASSYGTGGENTEAFFGQGTRLTVV.

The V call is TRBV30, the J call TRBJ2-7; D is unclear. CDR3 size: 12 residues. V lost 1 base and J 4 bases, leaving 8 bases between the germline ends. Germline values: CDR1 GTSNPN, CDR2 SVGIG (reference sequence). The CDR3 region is CAWSAKGYEQYF. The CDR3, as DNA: TGTGCCTGGAGTGCGAAGGGTTACGAGCAGTACTTC.

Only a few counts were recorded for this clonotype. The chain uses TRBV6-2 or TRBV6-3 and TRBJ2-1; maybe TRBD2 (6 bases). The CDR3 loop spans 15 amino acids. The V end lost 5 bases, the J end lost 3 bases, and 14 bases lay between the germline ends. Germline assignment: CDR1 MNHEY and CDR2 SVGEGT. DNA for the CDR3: TGTGCCAGCAGTAAACAACCGGGGGTCTACAATGAGCAGTTCTTC. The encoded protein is CASSKQPGVYNEQFF.

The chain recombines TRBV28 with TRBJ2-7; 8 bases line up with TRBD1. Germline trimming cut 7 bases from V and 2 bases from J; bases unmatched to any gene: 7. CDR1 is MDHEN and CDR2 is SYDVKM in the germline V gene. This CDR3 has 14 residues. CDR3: CASTETGGPYEQYF. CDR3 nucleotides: TGTGCCAGCACTGAAACAGGGGGGCCCTACGAGCAGTACTTC.

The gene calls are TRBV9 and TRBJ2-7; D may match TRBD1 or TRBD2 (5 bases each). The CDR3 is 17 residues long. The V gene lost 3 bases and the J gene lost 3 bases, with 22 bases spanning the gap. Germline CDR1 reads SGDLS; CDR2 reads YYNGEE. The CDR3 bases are TGTGCCAGCAGCGCCCGCGCCGGGACCCGAGCTAGCTACGAGCAGTACTTC. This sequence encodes CASSARAGTRASYEQYF.

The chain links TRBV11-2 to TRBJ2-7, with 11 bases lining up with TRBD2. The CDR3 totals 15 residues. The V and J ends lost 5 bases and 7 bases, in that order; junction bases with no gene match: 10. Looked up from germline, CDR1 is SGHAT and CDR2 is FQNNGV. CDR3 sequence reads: CASSPTSGGSGEQYF. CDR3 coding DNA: TGTGCCAGCAGCCCTACTAGCGGGGGCTCCGGGGAGCAGTACTTC.

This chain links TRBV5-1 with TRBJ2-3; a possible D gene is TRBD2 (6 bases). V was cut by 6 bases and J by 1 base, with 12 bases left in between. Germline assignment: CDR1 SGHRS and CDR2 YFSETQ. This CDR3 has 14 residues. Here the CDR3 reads CASTVTGGTDTQYF. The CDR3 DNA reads TGCGCCAGCACCGTTACGGGGGGCACAGATACGCAGTATTTT.

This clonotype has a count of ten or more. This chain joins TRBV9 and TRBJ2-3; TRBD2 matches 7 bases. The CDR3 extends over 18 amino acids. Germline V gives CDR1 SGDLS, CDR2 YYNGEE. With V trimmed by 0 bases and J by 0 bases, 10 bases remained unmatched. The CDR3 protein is CASSVGIVGGGSTDTQYF. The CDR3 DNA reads TGTGCCAGCAGCGTAGGAATTGTGGGGGGGGGGAGCACAGATACGCAGTATTTT.

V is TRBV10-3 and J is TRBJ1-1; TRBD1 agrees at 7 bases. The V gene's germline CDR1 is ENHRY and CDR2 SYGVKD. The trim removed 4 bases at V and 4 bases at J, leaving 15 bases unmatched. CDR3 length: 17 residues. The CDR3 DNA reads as TGTGCCATCAGTGCTTCCACAGGGGTCGGTGATACCACTGAAGCTTTCTTT. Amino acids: CAISASTGVGDTTEAFF.

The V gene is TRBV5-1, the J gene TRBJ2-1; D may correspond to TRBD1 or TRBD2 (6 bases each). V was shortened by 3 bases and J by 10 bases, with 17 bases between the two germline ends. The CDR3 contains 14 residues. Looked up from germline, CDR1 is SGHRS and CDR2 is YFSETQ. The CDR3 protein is CASSWAGGLREQFF. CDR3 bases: TGCGCCAGCAGCTGGGCCGGGGGCCTTCGAGAGCAGTTCTTC.

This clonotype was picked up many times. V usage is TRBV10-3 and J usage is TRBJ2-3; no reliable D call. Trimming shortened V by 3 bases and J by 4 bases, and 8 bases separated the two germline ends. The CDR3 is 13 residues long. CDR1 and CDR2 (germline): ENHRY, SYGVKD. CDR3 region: CAISDRVADTQYF. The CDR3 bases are TGTGCCATCAGTGACCGGGTCGCAGATACGCAGTATTTT.

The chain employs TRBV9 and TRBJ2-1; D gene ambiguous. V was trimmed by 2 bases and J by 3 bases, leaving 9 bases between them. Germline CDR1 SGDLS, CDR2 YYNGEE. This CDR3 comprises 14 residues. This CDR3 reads CASSVEGFYNEQFF. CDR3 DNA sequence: TGTGCCAGCAGCGTGGAAGGTTTCTACAATGAGCAGTTCTTC.

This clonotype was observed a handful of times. The CDR3 loop reads CSAGGAQGYTF. In DNA, the CDR3 is TGCAGTGCAGGGGGGGCACAAGGCTACACCTTC. V and J are TRBV20-1 and TRBJ1-2; tentative D call: TRBD1 (6 bases). Germline values: CDR1 DFQATT, CDR2 SNEGSKA (reference sequence). The CDR3 consists of 11 residues. V was trimmed by 6 bases and J by 8 bases, leaving 13 bases between them.

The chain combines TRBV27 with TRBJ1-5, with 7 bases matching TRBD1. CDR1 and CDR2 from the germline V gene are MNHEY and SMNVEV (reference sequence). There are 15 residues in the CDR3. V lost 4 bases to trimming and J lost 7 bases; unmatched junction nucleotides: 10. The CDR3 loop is CASSSAGQGGQPQHF. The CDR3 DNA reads TGTGCCAGCAGTTCGGCGGGGCAGGGGGGGCAGCCCCAGCATTTT.

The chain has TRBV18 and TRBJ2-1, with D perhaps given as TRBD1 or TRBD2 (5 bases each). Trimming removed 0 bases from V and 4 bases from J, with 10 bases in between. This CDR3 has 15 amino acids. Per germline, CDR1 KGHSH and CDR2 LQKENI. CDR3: CASSPPSGPYNEQFF. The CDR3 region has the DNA TGTGCCAGCTCACCACCGTCGGGGCCTTACAATGAGCAGTTCTTC. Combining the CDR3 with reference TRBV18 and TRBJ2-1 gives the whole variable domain NAGVMQNPRHLVRRRGQEARLRCSPMKGHSHVYWYRQLPEEGLKFMVYLQKENIIDESGMPKERFSAEFPKEGPSILRIQQVVRGDSAAYFCASSPPSGPYNEQFFGPGTRLTVL.

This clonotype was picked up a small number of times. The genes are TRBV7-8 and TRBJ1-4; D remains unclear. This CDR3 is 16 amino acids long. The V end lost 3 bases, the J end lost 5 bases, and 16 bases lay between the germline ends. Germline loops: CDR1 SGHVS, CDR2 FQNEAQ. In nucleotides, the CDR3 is TGTGCCAGCAGCTTGACCGACGGGATTATGAATGAAAAACTGTTTTTT. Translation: CASSLTDGIMNEKLFF. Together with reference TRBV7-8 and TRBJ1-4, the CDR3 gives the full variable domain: GAGVSQSPRYKVAKRGQDVALRCDPISGHVSLFWYQQALGQGPEFLTYFQNEAQLDKSGLPSDRFFAERPEGSVSTLKIQRTQQEDSAVYLCASSLTDGIMNEKLFFGSGTQLSVL.